Each of the 19 T cell receptor beta chains below was sequenced from the same sample in a study of early T cells in non-severe SARS-CoV-2 infection. Using its own MiXCR run on the 5' RACE reads, TCRdb lists one record per CDR3 protein. The repertoire holds around 67,000 distinct CDR3 sequences, about 10% seen once, with 4.5% to 7% in the top ten. The sequences come from whole blood, collected at baseline. These receptors were obtained from an adult who was a healthcare worker with PCR-confirmed SARS-CoV-2 infection or an uninfected control (not recorded which).

This clonotype was picked up many times. This rearrangement joins TRBV7-8 to TRBJ2-2, with 12 bases identical to TRBD2. The CDR3 is made up of 17 amino acids. CDR1 SGHVS and CDR2 FQNEAQ come from the germline V gene. V was clipped by 1 base and J by 6 bases; unmatched bases: 6. The CDR3 nucleotides read TGTGCCAGCAGCTTAGAACGACTAGCGGGAGACGCCGGGGAGCTGTTTTTT. Protein sequence: CASSLERLAGDAGELFF.

The chain links TRBV20-1 to TRBJ2-5; maybe TRBD1 (6 bases). There are 14 residues in the CDR3. V was clipped by 5 bases and J by 0 bases, with 13 bases between them. Germline-derived CDR1 and CDR2 are DFQATT and SNEGSKA (reference sequence). The CDR3 DNA reads TGCAGTGCTCCACAGGGACCGTACCAAGAGACCCAGTACTTC. This codes for CSAPQGPYQETQYF.

This clonotype came up a few times. The J gene is TRBJ1-5, the V gene TRBV7-2; D ambiguous. Trimming took off 5 bases at V and 7 bases at J, with 18 bases between the two ends. The CDR3 loop spans 15 amino acids. Germline V gives CDR1 SGHTA, CDR2 FQGNSA. CDR3 nucleotides: TGTGCCAGCAGCGCGTTCCATGTGGTGGGCCAGCCCCAGCATTTT. Amino acid sequence: CASSAFHVVGQPQHF.

This clonotype showed up many times. The rearrangement uses TRBV5-1 and TRBJ1-1, with D perhaps TRBD1 (6 bases). V was shortened by 2 bases and J by 0 bases, with 8 bases between the two germline ends. This CDR3 has 14 amino acids. CDR1 is SGHRS and CDR2 is YFSETQ in the germline V gene. The CDR3 DNA follows: TGCGCCAGCAGCTTAAGACAGGTGAACACTGAAGCTTTCTTT. It specifies CASSLRQVNTEAFF.

The chain carries TRBV6-1 and TRBJ2-2; 9 bases agree with TRBD2. Germline CDR1 and CDR2: MNHNS and SASEGT. The CDR3 is 16 residues long. The V segment lost 3 bases and the J segment 5 bases; nucleotides outside the gene matches: 7. The CDR3 DNA sequence: TGTGCCAGCAGTGAGGGTAGCGGGGGTGTAACCGGGGAGCTGTTTTTT. As protein: CASSEGSGGVTGELFF.

In DNA, the CDR3 is TGCGCCAGCACCTTCGGTGACTCTGGAAACACCATATATTTT. This encodes CASTFGDSGNTIYF. V gene TRBV5-1 combines with J gene TRBJ1-3; D is uncertain. V lost 6 bases to trimming and J lost 0 bases, with 10 bases between them. The length of the CDR3 is 14 residues. Germline CDR1 and CDR2: SGHRS and YFSETQ.

This clonotype has only a few counts. The genes are TRBV28 and TRBJ1-2, with 10 bases that match TRBD1. The length of the CDR3 is 14 residues. The germline gives CDR1 MDHEN, CDR2 SYDVKM. J was trimmed by 4 bases and V by 8 bases; bases with no gene match: 7. The CDR3 reads CASHKGQGTYGYTF. As DNA, the CDR3 is TGTGCCAGCCATAAGGGACAGGGGACCTATGGCTACACCTTC.

The sample holds many counts of this clonotype. The chain is built from TRBV14 and TRBJ1-6; unclear D gene. CDR1 is SGHDN, CDR2 FVKESK, per germline. The CDR3 runs 15 residues. V dropped 0 bases and J dropped 7 bases, with 10 bases sitting between them. CDR3 loop: CASSQDPWINSPLHF. The CDR3 nucleotides are TGTGCCAGCAGCCAAGATCCGTGGATAAATTCACCCCTCCACTTT.

This clonotype was counted a few times. The rearrangement links TRBV12-3 or TRBV12-4 to TRBJ2-1, with TRBD1 identical over 7 bases. With 5 bases clipped from V and 16 bases from J, the junction kept 20 bases outside the gene matches. The CDR3 spans 15 residues. The CDR3 is CASSKNRKERGQAFF. The CDR3 DNA is TGTGCCAGCAGTAAAAATCGTAAGGAGCGAGGACAGGCATTCTTC.

This clonotype turned up a few times. V and J are TRBV4-1 and TRBJ2-1; 10 bases align to TRBD2. V trimming: 4 bases; J trimming: 8 bases; junction bases outside the gene matches: 8. The CDR3 loop spans 15 amino acids. Germline V gene sequence: CDR1 MGHRA, CDR2 YSYEKL. The CDR3 DNA reads TGCGCCAGCAGCCCACCAGCGGGGGGGTTTCATGAGCAGTTCTTC. Translating it yields CASSPPAGGFHEQFF.

The genes are TRBV30 and TRBJ1-5; TRBD1 might be the D (6 bases). This CDR3 has 14 amino acids. V lost 4 bases to trimming and J lost 1 base, with 11 bases between them. Germline V gene lookup returns CDR1 GTSNPN and CDR2 SVGIG (reference sequence). Here the CDR3 DNA reads TGTGCCTGGAATCAGGGGAGCAGCAATCAGCCCCAGCATTTT. Translated, it gives CAWNQGSSNQPQHF.

A few counts support this clonotype. V gene TRBV21-1 combines with J gene TRBJ2-7. TRBV21-1 is a known pseudogene. This CDR3 contains 12 residues. This chain's CDR3 is CASSKVDYEQYF. The CDR3 bases are TGTGCCAGCAGCAAAGTCGACTACGAGCAGTACTTC.

The CDR3 loop reads CASSLYENEKLFF. The CDR3 DNA reads as TGTGCCAGCAGCTTATACGAGAATGAAAAACTGTTTTTT. The V gene is TRBV7-9, the J gene TRBJ1-4; no definite D call. Trimming removed 2 bases from V and 5 bases from J, with 6 bases in between. The germline gives CDR1 SEHNR, CDR2 FQNEAQ (reference sequence). The CDR3 sequence is 13 residues long. Supplemented by reference TRBV7-9 and TRBJ1-4, the full variable domain reads DTGVSQNPRHKITKRGQNVTFRCDPISEHNRLYWYRQTLGQGPEFLTYFQNEAQLEKSRLLSDRFSAERPKGSFSTLEIQRTEQGDSAMYLCASSLYENEKLFFGSGTQLSVL.

This clonotype came up a few times. CDR3 DNA: TGCGCCAGCAGCTTGCTCGCAGCGAACACCGGGGAGCTGTTTTTT. This gives the protein CASSLLAANTGELFF. This chain connects TRBV5-1 to TRBJ2-2; D unclear. Germline V lookup: CDR1 SGHRS, CDR2 YFSETQ. The CDR3 has 15 residues. The V gene lost 1 base and the J gene lost 0 bases, with 7 bases spanning the gap.

There are many counts of this clonotype. V and J are TRBV7-9 and TRBJ1-2; weak D call: TRBD1 (6 bases). The CDR3 length is 13 residues. Trimming took 5 bases from V and 5 from J, leaving 12 bases between them. The germline CDR1 and CDR2 sequences are SEHNR and FQNEAQ (reference sequence). The CDR3 loop reads CASSPAGAYGYTF. The CDR3 DNA sequence: TGTGCCAGCAGCCCCGCAGGGGCTTATGGCTACACCTTC.

This clonotype has only a few counts. The J gene is TRBJ1-4, the V gene TRBV2, with unresolved D. The CDR3 covers 12 residues. Per the germline V gene, CDR1 is SNHLY and CDR2 is FYNNEI. V lost 3 bases, J lost 7 bases, and 6 bases lay in between. For the CDR3, the DNA is TGTGCCAGCAGTGACCTTCGTGAAAAACTGTTTTTT. Translated, it gives CASSDLREKLFF.

The chain recombines TRBV3-1 with TRBJ2-2; D perhaps matches TRBD2 (6 bases). The CDR3 loop spans 14 amino acids. The V gene's germline CDR1 is LGHDT and CDR2 YNNKEL (reference sequence). V lost 4 bases and J lost 6, with 12 bases in between. As DNA, the CDR3 is TGTGCCAGCAGCCTTAGCGGAGCTTCCGGGGAGCTGTTTTTT. Its translation: CASSLSGASGELFF.

CDR3 bases: TGTGCCAGCAGTTACTCAGGGACAGGGAGGGCTGAAGCTTTCTTT. As protein: CASSYSGTGRAEAFF. This chain links TRBV6-6 with TRBJ1-1; 9 nucleotides agree with TRBD1. The length of the CDR3 is 15 residues. The V gene's germline CDR1 is MNHNY and CDR2 SVGAGI (reference sequence). With 0 bases clipped from V and 6 bases from J, the junction kept 5 bases outside the gene matches.

In its sample, this clonotype was seen many times. V and J are TRBV11-3 and TRBJ2-1; 13 nucleotides match TRBD2. Trimming removed 5 bases from V and 4 bases from J; junction bases left unmatched: 8. Germline V gives CDR1 SGHNT, CDR2 YENEEA. The CDR3 has 17 residues. Here the CDR3 reads CASSLGLAGVNYNEQFF. The CDR3 region has the DNA TGTGCCAGCAGCCTTGGACTAGCGGGAGTGAATTACAATGAGCAGTTCTTC.